This T cell receptor (beta chain) was identified in a study of blood T cells in healthy people across ages. Points from the study as a whole: Long-lived donors carried more naive CD4+ cells and greater diversity than aged donors.

As for this clonotype: What it recognizes is unknown.

V was clipped by 0 bases and J by 2 bases, with 6 bases between them. The germline V gene has CDR1 LGHNA and CDR2 YNFKEQ. The CDR3 length is 14 residues. A J-beta primer mix and a sample-barcoded 5' primer were used in a second PCR of roughly 7 to 12 cycles. Each CDR3 protein is one row after TCRdb ran MiXCR on the 5' RACE reads. The sample lists 850,000 to 1,100,000 distinct CDR3 sequences, 30% to 40% occurring once. The chain is built from TRBV4-2 and TRBJ2-3; D gene unclear. The TCR sequence derives from a man aged 18 to 29 in good health. Sequencing input: blood. The CDR3 protein is CASSQDTHTDTQYF. CDR3 sequence (DNA): TGTGCCAGCAGCCAAGATACTCACACAGATACGCAGTATTTT.